A single sample gave rise to the 18 T cell receptor beta chains below, sequenced in a study of blood T cell repertoires in COVID-19. The assay was immunoSEQ multiplex PCR, and TCRdb's table has in-frame clones only and misses some. Altogether a few hundred thousand clones are present, about 85% being singletons, with the ten largest covering about 6.2%. Sequenced: PBMCs or T cells enriched from blood (not recorded which). These receptors were collected from a woman aged 50 to 60 who had been exposed to COVID-19.

This clone was seen just once. V and J are TRBV4-2 and TRBJ2-4; D gene ambiguous. The length of the CDR3 is 15 residues. Germline-derived CDR1 and CDR2 are LGHNA and YNFKEQ. Trimming took 1 base from V and 1 from J, leaving 8 bases between them. The CDR3 region is CASSQVGEAKNIQYF. DNA for the CDR3: TGTGCCAGCAGCCAAGTGGGCGAGGCCAAAAACATTCAGTACTTC.

This chain links TRBV27 with TRBJ1-1; D gene ambiguous. The V end lost 5 bases, the J end lost 3 bases, and 13 bases lay between the germline ends. CDR1 is MNHEY and CDR2 is SMNVEV in the germline V gene (reference sequence). The CDR3 consists of 14 residues. CDR3 residues: CASSREGGHTEAFF. The CDR3 nucleotides read TGTGCCAGCAGTCGCGAGGGTGGACACACTGAAGCTTTCTTT.

This chain joins TRBV7-2 and TRBJ1-2; the D is unclear. CDR1 and CDR2 from the germline V gene are SGHTA and FQGNSA. This CDR3 is built from 14 residues. The germline V and J ends were trimmed by 3 bases and 7 bases, with 15 bases remaining between them. The CDR3 is CASSFLYDTGGYTF. The CDR3 DNA follows: TGTGCCAGCAGCTTCCTATATGACACTGGTGGCTACACCTTC.

The rearrangement uses TRBV29-1 and TRBJ1-2; 9 nucleotides align to TRBD1. Germline CDR1 and CDR2: SQVTM and ANQGSEA. The length of the CDR3 is 13 residues. V lost 3 bases to trimming and J lost 8 bases; unmatched junction nucleotides: 7. CDR3 sequence: CSVEGQGLEGYTF. Here the CDR3 DNA reads TGCAGCGTTGAGGGACAGGGTCTAGAGGGCTACACCTTC.

The genes are TRBV18 and TRBJ2-2; D possibly corresponds to TRBD2 (5 bases). Germline V lookup: CDR1 KGHSH, CDR2 LQKENI. V lost 4 bases to trimming and J lost 0 bases, with 9 bases between them. This CDR3 region has 15 residues. CDR3: CASSRERTNTGELFF. The CDR3 DNA sequence: TGTGCCAGCTCACGTGAGCGGACGAACACCGGGGAGCTGTTTTTT.

The rearrangement uses TRBV7-2 and TRBJ2-3; D is perhaps TRBD2 (6 bases). The CDR3 has 16 residues. Germline V gives CDR1 SGHTA, CDR2 FQGNSA. Trimming removed 1 base from V and 2 bases from J, with 13 bases in between. CDR3 DNA: TGTGCCAGCAGCTTAGATGGCGGGGCGATCACAGATACGCAGTATTTT. It codes for CASSLDGGAITDTQYF.

The V call is TRBV6-1, the J call TRBJ1-6; D uncertain. The ends were cut back, 1 base at V and 7 bases at J, with 5 bases in the middle. CDR1 is MNHNS, CDR2 SASEGT, per germline. CDR3 length: 13 amino acids. In DNA form, the CDR3 reads TGTGCCAGCAGTGAAGAGGAGAATTCACCCCTCCACTTT. It encodes CASSEEENSPLHF.

The CDR3 sequence: CASSKTGLSSPLHF. DNA for the CDR3: TGTGCCAGTAGTAAGACAGGGCTCAGCTCACCCCTCCACTTT. V and J are TRBV19 and TRBJ1-6, with 7 nucleotides matching TRBD1. Per the germline V gene, CDR1 is LNHDA and CDR2 is SQIVND (reference sequence). The ends lost 4 bases at V and 10 bases at J; junction bases unmatched: 7. CDR3 length: 14 residues.

The CDR3 protein is CASSSKGPVGTGFYEQYF. CDR3 DNA: TGTGCCAGCAGCTCCAAAGGACCGGTCGGGACAGGGTTCTACGAGCAGTACTTC. This chain uses TRBV7-9 with TRBJ2-7, with 9 bases identical to TRBD1. Germline V gives CDR1 SEHNR, CDR2 FQNEAQ (reference sequence). V lost 4 bases, J lost 3 bases, and 16 bases stayed unmatched. The CDR3 spans 18 residues.

The gene calls are TRBV11-2 and TRBJ1-1, with a tentative D call TRBD1 (5 bases). This CDR3 has 14 amino acids. Trimming cost V 5 bases and J 1 base, with 11 bases left between them. Germline-derived CDR1 and CDR2 are SGHAT and FQNNGV. The CDR3 DNA follows: TGTGCCAGCAGCCCCGCAGGGTGGAACACTGAAGCTTTCTTT. Residues: CASSPAGWNTEAFF. Variable domain in full (rest from reference TRBV11-2 and TRBJ1-1): EAGVAQSPRYKIIEKRQSVAFWCNPISGHATLYWYQQILGQGPKLLIQFQNNGVVDDSQLPKDRFSAERLKGVDSTLKIQPAKLEDSAVYLCASSPAGWNTEAFFGQGTRLTVV.

The J gene is TRBJ1-6, the V gene TRBV19, with 7 bases identical to TRBD1. The CDR3 loop spans 14 amino acids. Trimming cost V 1 base and J 8 bases; bases outside gene matches: 2. Germline V gene sequence: CDR1 LNHDA, CDR2 SQIVND (reference sequence). CDR3 bases: TGTGCCAGTAGTATAGGACAGGGCGATTCACCCCTCCACTTT. Translating it yields CASSIGQGDSPLHF.

The rearrangement links TRBV7-9 to TRBJ1-1; possibly TRBD1 for D (5 bases). The germline gives CDR1 SEHNR, CDR2 FQNEAQ (reference sequence). The CDR3 runs 12 residues. V was pared by 3 bases and J by 6 bases, with 8 bases between. In DNA, the CDR3 is TGTGCCAGCAGCTTCAGGGAGGCTGAAGCTTTCTTT. Translated: CASSFREAEAFF.

Only one count was recorded for this clone. As DNA, the CDR3 is TGTGCCACCCTACTAGCGGGGGCCACTAACACCGGGGAGCTGTTTTTT. Translation: CATLLAGATNTGELFF. V usage is TRBV21-1 and J usage is TRBJ2-2; TRBD2, as called in the table, went unchecked against the DNA. TRBV21-1 is given as a pseudogene. CDR3 length: 16 amino acids.

The chain recombines TRBV24-1 with TRBJ2-3; 8 nucleotides match TRBD2. The CDR3 runs 15 residues. Per germline, CDR1 KGHDR and CDR2 SFDVKD. The V and J ends lost 5 bases and 4 bases, in that order; junction bases with no gene match: 7. In nucleotides, the CDR3 is TGTGCCACCAGTGCTACCAGCGGGGGTGCAGATACGCAGTATTTT. It codes for CATSATSGGADTQYF.

The genes are TRBV28 and TRBJ1-1; D unclear. The germline gives CDR1 MDHEN, CDR2 SYDVKM. This CDR3 has 16 amino acids. The V end lost 7 bases, the J end lost 1 base, and 19 bases lay between the germline ends. CDR3 sequence: CASTHLGTAGNTEAFF. The DNA of the CDR3 is TGTGCCAGCACCCATTTAGGTACAGCGGGGAACACTGAAGCTTTCTTT.

V is TRBV12-3 or TRBV12-4 and J is TRBJ1-1; D gene uncertain. Trimming removed 5 bases at V and 11 bases at J, with 12 bases between. The CDR3 runs 11 residues. The CDR3 DNA follows: TGTGCCAGCAGTCCTTACGGGGTGGCTTTCTTT. Protein sequence: CASSPYGVAFF.

The chain combines TRBV3-1 (or the pseudogene TRBV3-2) with TRBJ1-2; 7 nucleotides agree with TRBD1. The CDR3 totals 14 residues. The J segment lost 0 bases and the V segment lost 4 bases, leaving 2 bases of the junction unmatched. Looked up from germline, CDR1 is LGHDT and CDR2 is YNNKEL (reference sequence). CDR3 region: CASSPGTANYGYTF. In nucleotides, the CDR3 is TGTGCCAGCAGCCCCGGGACAGCTAACTATGGCTACACCTTC.

The genes are TRBV6-2 or TRBV6-3 and TRBJ2-5; TRBD2 matches at 13 bases. The CDR3 extends over 16 amino acids. Germline values: CDR1 MNHEY, CDR2 SVGEGT. After removal of 5 bases from V and 7 bases from J, the junction contained 10 bases not matched to a gene. CDR3 protein: CASSTPGLAGLGTQYF. The DNA of the CDR3 is TGTGCCAGCAGTACCCCGGGACTAGCGGGGCTTGGGACCCAGTACTTC.